A selection of T cell receptor beta chains follows, all from one sample in a study of identical twins. TCRdb analysed the 5' RACE reads with MiXCR anew, one entry per CDR3 protein. The sample holds 450,000 or so distinct CDR3 sequences, 14% seen once. The sample also formed part of further work on yellow fever vaccine responses in identical twins.

The specimen was CD4+ T cells sorted from blood. The receptor set was obtained from a woman under 30 in good health. CDR3s include the opening cysteine and the closing phenylalanine or tryptophan. D genes are given only for firm matches. Only part of the rows carry a size: once, few, many, or a class if the clone is expanded.

V gene: TRBV6-1; D gene: .; clone size: .; J gene: TRBJ1-1; CDR3 protein: CASSETGNTEAFF; CDR3 DNA: TGTGCCAGCAGTGAAACAGGGAACACTGAAGCTTTCTTT
V gene: TRBV6-1; D gene: TRBD1; clone size: few; J gene: TRBJ1-2; CDR3 protein: CASSRDRGTYGYTF; CDR3 DNA: TGTGCCAGCAGTAGGGACAGGGGGACCTATGGCTACACCTTC
V gene: TRBV12-3/TRBV12-4; D gene: TRBD1; clone size: .; J gene: TRBJ2-1; CDR3 protein: CASSLQGAHEQFF; CDR3 DNA: TGTGCCAGCAGCCTACAGGGGGCTCATGAGCAGTTCTTC
V gene: TRBV20-1; D gene: .; clone size: .; J gene: TRBJ2-3; CDR3 protein: CSAGQGGDTQYF; CDR3 DNA: TGCAGTGCTGGGCAGGGGGGAGATACGCAGTATTTT
V gene: TRBV15; D gene: .; clone size: few; J gene: TRBJ2-3; CDR3 protein: CATSREAGAVQYF; CDR3 DNA: TGTGCCACCAGCAGAGAGGCGGGGGCGGTGCAGTATTTT
V gene: TRBV21-1; D gene: .; clone size: .; J gene: TRBJ2-4; CDR3 protein: CATDSRTGKNIQYF; CDR3 DNA: TGTGCCACCGACAGCCGGACAGGGAAAAACATTCAGTACTTC
V gene: TRBV7-7; D gene: TRBD1; clone size: few; J gene: TRBJ2-5; CDR3 protein: CASSLEHRGIWGTQYF; CDR3 DNA: TGTGCTAGCAGCTTGGAGCACAGGGGGATTTGGGGGACCCAGTACTTC
V gene: TRBV24-1; D gene: TRBD2; clone size: .; J gene: TRBJ2-7; CDR3 protein: CATSDPSSGGSYEQYF; CDR3 DNA: TGTGCCACCAGTGATCCTTCTAGCGGGGGCTCCTACGAGCAGTACTTC
V gene: TRBV7-2; D gene: .; clone size: .; J gene: TRBJ2-2; CDR3 protein: CASSLDGPPGELFF; CDR3 DNA: TGTGCCAGCAGCTTAGACGGGCCACCCGGGGAGCTGTTTTTT
V gene: TRBV20-1; D gene: TRBD2; clone size: few; J gene: TRBJ2-5; CDR3 protein: CSAIPRTSGDRATQYF; CDR3 DNA: TGCAGTGCTATCCCACGGACTAGCGGGGATCGGGCAACCCAGTACTTC
V gene: TRBV11-2; D gene: .; clone size: few; J gene: TRBJ1-1; CDR3 protein: CASSFAMNTEAFF; CDR3 DNA: TGTGCCAGCAGCTTTGCCATGAACACTGAAGCTTTCTTT
V gene: TRBV20-1; D gene: .; clone size: few; J gene: TRBJ1-1; CDR3 protein: CSARGSLNTEAFF; CDR3 DNA: TGCAGTGCTAGGGGCAGTCTGAACACTGAAGCTTTCTTT
V gene: TRBV3-1; D gene: .; clone size: few; J gene: TRBJ2-5; CDR3 protein: CASSQAARETQYF; CDR3 DNA: TGTGCCAGCAGCCAAGCCGCCCGGGAGACCCAGTACTTC
V gene: TRBV14; D gene: .; clone size: few; J gene: TRBJ1-2; CDR3 protein: CASSLAQLGYTF; CDR3 DNA: TGTGCCAGCAGCCTTGCACAACTTGGCTACACCTTC
V gene: TRBV10-3; D gene: .; clone size: few; J gene: TRBJ2-3; CDR3 protein: CAISDYGDTQYF; CDR3 DNA: TGTGCCATCAGTGACTACGGAGATACGCAGTATTTT
V gene: TRBV15; D gene: TRBD1; clone size: few; J gene: TRBJ1-6; CDR3 protein: CATSSRKAPGQGISSYNSPLHF; CDR3 DNA: TGTGCCACCAGCTCCCGAAAGGCTCCGGGACAGGGGATTAGCTCCTATAATTCACCCCTCCACTTT
V gene: TRBV7-2; D gene: .; clone size: .; J gene: TRBJ2-3; CDR3 protein: CASSLRSPPADTQYF; CDR3 DNA: TGTGCCAGCAGCTTAAGGTCGCCCCCGGCAGATACGCAGTATTTT
V gene: TRBV29-1; D gene: .; clone size: many; J gene: TRBJ2-5; CDR3 protein: CSVELGAETQYF; CDR3 DNA: TGCAGCGTTGAACTGGGGGCCGAGACCCAGTACTTC
V gene: TRBV29-1; D gene: TRBD1; clone size: .; J gene: TRBJ2-7; CDR3 protein: CSGTGDDEQYF; CDR3 DNA: TGCAGCGGGACAGGGGACGACGAGCAGTACTTC
V gene: TRBV20-1; D gene: .; clone size: .; J gene: TRBJ2-2; CDR3 protein: CSARDPYYTGELFF; CDR3 DNA: TGCAGTGCTAGAGATCCGTACTACACCGGGGAGCTGTTTTTT
V gene: TRBV12-3/TRBV12-4; D gene: .; clone size: few; J gene: TRBJ1-1; CDR3 protein: CASPGPLNTEAFF; CDR3 DNA: TGTGCCAGCCCGGGACCGCTAAACACTGAAGCTTTCTTT
V gene: TRBV20-1; D gene: .; clone size: .; J gene: TRBJ2-5; CDR3 protein: CSASGNKQETQYF; CDR3 DNA: TGCAGTGCTTCCGGGAATAAACAAGAGACCCAGTACTTC
V gene: TRBV7-3; D gene: .; clone size: .; J gene: TRBJ2-7; CDR3 protein: CASSVDGLDSYEQYF; CDR3 DNA: TGTGCCAGCAGCGTAGATGGGCTTGATTCCTACGAGCAGTACTTC
V gene: TRBV12-3/TRBV12-4; D gene: TRBD2; clone size: few; J gene: TRBJ2-1; CDR3 protein: CASGASGGASYNEQFF; CDR3 DNA: TGTGCCAGCGGGGCTAGCGGGGGGGCCTCCTACAATGAGCAGTTCTTC